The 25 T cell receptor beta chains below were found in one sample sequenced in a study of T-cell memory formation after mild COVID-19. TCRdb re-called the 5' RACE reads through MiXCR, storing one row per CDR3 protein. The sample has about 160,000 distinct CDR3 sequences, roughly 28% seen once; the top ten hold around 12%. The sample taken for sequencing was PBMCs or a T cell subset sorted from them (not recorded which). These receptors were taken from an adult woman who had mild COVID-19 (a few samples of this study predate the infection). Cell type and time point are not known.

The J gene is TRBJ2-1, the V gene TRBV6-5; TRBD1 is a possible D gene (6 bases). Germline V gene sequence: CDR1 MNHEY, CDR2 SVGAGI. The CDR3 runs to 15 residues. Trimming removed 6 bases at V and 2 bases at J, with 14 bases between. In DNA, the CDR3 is TGTGCCAGCAGATCGAGGGACACTGCCTACAATGAGCAGTTCTTC. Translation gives CASRSRDTAYNEQFF.

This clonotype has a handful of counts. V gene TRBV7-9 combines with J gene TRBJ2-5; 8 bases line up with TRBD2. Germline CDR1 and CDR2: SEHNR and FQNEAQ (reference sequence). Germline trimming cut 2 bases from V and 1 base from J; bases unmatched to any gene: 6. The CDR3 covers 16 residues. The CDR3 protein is CASSLISAGGQETQYF. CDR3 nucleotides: TGTGCCAGCAGCTTAATCAGCGCGGGGGGCCAAGAGACCCAGTACTTC. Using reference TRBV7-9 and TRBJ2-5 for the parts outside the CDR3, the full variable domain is DTGVSQNPRHKITKRGQNVTFRCDPISEHNRLYWYRQTLGQGPEFLTYFQNEAQLEKSRLLSDRFSAERPKGSFSTLEIQRTEQGDSAMYLCASSLISAGGQETQYFGPGTRLLVL.

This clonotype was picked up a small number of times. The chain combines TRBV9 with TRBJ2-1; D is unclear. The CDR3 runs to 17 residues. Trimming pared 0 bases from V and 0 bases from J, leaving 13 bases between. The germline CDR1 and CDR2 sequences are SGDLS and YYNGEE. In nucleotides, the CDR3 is TGTGCCAGCAGCGTAGCTTCCGGCCCAAGCTCCTACAATGAGCAGTTCTTC. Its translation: CASSVASGPSSYNEQFF. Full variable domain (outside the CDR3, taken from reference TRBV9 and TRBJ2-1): DSGVTQTPKHLITATGQRVTLRCSPRSGDLSVYWYQQSLDQGLQFLIQYYNGEERAKGNILERFSAQQFPDLHSELNLSSLELGDSALYFCASSVASGPSSYNEQFFGPGTRLTVL.

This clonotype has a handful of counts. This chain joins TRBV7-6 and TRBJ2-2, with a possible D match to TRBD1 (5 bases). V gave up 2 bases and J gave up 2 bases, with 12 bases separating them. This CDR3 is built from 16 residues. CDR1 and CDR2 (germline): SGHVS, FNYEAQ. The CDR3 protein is CASSLRQIHNTGELFF. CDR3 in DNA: TGTGCCAGCAGCTTAAGACAGATCCATAACACCGGGGAGCTGTTTTTT.

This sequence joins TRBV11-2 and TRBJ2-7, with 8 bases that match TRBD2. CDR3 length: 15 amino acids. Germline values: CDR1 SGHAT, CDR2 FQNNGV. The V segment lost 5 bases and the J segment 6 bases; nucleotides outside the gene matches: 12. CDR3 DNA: TGTGCCAGCAGCCACCTGTCCGGGAGGGCTCTCGAGCAGTACTTC. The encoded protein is CASSHLSGRALEQYF.

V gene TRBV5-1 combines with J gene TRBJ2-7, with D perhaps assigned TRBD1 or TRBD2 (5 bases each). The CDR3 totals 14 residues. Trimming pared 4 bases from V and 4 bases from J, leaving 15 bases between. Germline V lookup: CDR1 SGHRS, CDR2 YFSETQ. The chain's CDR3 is CASSVMGTTYEQYF. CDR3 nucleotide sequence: TGCGCCAGCAGCGTTATGGGGACCACATACGAGCAGTACTTC.

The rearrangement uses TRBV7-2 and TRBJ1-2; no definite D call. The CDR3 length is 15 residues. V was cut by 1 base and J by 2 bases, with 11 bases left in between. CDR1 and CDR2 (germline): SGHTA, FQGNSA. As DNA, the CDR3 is TGTGCCAGCAGCTTAGAGGCGGGAAGAAACTATGGCTACACCTTC. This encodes CASSLEAGRNYGYTF.

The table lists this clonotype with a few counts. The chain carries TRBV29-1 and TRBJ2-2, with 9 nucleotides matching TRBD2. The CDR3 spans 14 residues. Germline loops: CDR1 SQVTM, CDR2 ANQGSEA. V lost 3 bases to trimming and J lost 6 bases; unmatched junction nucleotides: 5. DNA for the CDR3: TGCAGCGTTGAGTCGCTAGCGGGGCCCGGGGAGCTGTTTTTT. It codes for CSVESLAGPGELFF.

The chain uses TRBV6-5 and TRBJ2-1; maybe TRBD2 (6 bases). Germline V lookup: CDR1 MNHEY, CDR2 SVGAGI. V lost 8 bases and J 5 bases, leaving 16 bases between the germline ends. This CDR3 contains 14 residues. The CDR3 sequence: CASAPGTENNEQFF. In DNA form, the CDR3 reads TGTGCCAGCGCGCCCGGGACTGAGAACAATGAGCAGTTCTTC.

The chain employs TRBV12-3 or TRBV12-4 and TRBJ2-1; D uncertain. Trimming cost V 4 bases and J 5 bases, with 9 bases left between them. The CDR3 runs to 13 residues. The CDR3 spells CASSSNPDNEQFF. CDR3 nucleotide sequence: TGTGCCAGCAGTTCTAATCCGGACAATGAGCAGTTCTTC.

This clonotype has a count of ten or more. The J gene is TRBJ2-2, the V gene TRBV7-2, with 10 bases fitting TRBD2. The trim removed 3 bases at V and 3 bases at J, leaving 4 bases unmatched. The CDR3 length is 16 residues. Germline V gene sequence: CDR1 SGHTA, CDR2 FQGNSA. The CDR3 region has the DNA TGTGCCAGCAGCTTTGGACTAGCGGATTACACCGGGGAGCTGTTTTTT. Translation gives CASSFGLADYTGELFF.

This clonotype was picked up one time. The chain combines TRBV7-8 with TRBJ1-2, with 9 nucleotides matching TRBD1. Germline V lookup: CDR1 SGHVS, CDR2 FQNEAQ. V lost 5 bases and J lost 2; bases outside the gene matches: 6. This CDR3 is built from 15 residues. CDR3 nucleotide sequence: TGTGCCAGCAGCCCGAGGACAGGGGCGAACTATGGCTACACCTTC. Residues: CASSPRTGANYGYTF.

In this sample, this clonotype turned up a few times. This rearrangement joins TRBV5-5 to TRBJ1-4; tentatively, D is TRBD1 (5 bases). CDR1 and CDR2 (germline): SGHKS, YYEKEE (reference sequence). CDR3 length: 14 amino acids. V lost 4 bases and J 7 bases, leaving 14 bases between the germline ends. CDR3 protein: CASSRPGGGEKLFF. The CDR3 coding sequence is TGTGCCAGCAGCCGTCCTGGGGGGGGTGAAAAACTGTTTTTT.

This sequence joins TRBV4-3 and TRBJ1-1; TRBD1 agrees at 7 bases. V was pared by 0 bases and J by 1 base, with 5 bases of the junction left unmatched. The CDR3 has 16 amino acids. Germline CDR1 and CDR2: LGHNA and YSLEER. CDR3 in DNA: TGCGCCAGCAGCCAAGACTTCACAGGGGCGAACACTGAAGCTTTCTTT. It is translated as CASSQDFTGANTEAFF.

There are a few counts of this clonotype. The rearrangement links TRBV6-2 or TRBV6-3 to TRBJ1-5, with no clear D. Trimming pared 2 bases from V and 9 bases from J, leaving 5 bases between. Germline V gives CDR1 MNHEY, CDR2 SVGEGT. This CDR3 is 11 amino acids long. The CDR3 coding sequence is TGTGCCAGCAGTTACCCGGGGCCCCAGCATTTT. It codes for CASSYPGPQHF.

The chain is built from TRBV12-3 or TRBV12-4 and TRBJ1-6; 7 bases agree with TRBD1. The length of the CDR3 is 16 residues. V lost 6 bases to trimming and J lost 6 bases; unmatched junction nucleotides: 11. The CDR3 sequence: CASRSERGQSNSPLHF. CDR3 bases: TGTGCCAGCAGGTCGGAGAGGGGGCAATCTAATTCACCCCTCCACTTT.

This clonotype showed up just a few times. The CDR3 spells CASSYAGAADTQYF. CDR3 coding DNA: TGTGCCAGCAGTTACGCGGGAGCGGCAGATACGCAGTATTTT. The J gene is TRBJ2-3, the V gene TRBV6-2 or TRBV6-3; 7 nucleotides agree with TRBD2. This CDR3 has 14 residues. Germline lookup yields CDR1 MNHEY and CDR2 SVGEGT. The ends lost 2 bases at V and 4 bases at J; junction bases unmatched: 3.

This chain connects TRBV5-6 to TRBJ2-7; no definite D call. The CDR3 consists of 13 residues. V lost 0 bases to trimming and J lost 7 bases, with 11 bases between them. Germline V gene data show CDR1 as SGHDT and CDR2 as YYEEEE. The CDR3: CASSLAHDQEQYF. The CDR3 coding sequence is TGTGCCAGCAGCTTGGCCCACGACCAAGAGCAGTACTTC.

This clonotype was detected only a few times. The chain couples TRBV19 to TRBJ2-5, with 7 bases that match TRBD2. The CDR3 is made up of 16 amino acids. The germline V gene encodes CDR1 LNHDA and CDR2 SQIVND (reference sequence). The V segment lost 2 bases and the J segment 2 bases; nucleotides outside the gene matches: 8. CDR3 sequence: CASSIKLAAIQETQYF. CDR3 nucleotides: TGTGCCAGTAGTATAAAGCTAGCGGCCATTCAAGAGACCCAGTACTTC.

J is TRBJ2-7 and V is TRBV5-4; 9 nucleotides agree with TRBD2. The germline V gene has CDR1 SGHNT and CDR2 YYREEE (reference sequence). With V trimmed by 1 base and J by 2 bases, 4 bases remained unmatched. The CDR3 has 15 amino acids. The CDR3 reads CASSLTSGLPYEQYF. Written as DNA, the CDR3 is TGTGCCAGCAGCTTGACTAGCGGGCTCCCCTACGAGCAGTACTTC.

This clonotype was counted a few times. DNA of the CDR3: TGTGCCAGCAGGGGGGGAGATACGCAGTATTTT. It encodes CASRGGDTQYF. This chain joins TRBV7-3 and TRBJ2-3; D may be TRBD2 (6 bases). Germline V gives CDR1 SGHTA, CDR2 FQGTGA. The CDR3 sequence is 11 residues long. Trimming took 6 bases from V and 5 from J, leaving 6 bases between them.

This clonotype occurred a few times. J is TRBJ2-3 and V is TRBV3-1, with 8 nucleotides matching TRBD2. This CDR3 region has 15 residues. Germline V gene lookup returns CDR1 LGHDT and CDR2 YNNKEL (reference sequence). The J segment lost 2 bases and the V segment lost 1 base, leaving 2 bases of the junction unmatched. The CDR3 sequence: CASSQVAGFTDTQYF. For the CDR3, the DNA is TGTGCCAGCAGCCAAGTAGCGGGGTTCACAGATACGCAGTATTTT.

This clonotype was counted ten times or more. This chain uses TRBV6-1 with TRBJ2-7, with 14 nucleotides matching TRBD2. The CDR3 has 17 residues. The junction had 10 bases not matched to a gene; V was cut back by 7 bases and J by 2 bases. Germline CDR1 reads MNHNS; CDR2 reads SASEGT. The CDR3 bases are TGTGCCAGCACCCCCGGGACTAGCGGGGGTCTTACCTACGAGCAGTACTTC. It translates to CASTPGTSGGLTYEQYF.

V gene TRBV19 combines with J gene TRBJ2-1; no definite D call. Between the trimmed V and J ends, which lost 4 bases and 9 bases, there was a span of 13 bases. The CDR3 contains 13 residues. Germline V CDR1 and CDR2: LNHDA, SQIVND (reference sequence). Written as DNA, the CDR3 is TGTGCCAGTAGTAGAGGAAGACTGGTTGAGCAGTTCTTC. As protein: CASSRGRLVEQFF.

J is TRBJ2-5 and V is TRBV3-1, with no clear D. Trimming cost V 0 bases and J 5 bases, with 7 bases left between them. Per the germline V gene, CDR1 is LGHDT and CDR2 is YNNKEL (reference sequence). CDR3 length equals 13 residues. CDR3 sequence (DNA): TGTGCCAGCAGCCAAGATACGGAGGAGACCCAGTACTTC. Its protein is CASSQDTEETQYF.